Following are 22 T cell receptor beta chains from one sample sequenced in a study of blood T cell repertoires in COVID-19. The repertoire was sequenced with immunoSEQ multiplex PCR; TCRdb's copy has only in-frame clones and lacks some. Seen here are roughly 130,000 clones, approximately 89% observed once, and the top ten hold more than 3.5%. The sequenced material came from peripheral blood. The receptors shown here come from a woman in her fifties or sixties with acute or convalescent COVID-19.

The chain joins TRBV2 to TRBJ1-5; possibly TRBD1 for D (6 bases). The CDR3 consists of 14 residues. The germline CDR1 and CDR2 sequences are SNHLY and FYNNEI. Trimming cost V 6 bases and J 4 bases, with 13 bases left between them. This CDR3 reads CASRYRAGNQPQHF. In DNA form, the CDR3 reads TGTGCCAGCAGATACAGGGCCGGGAATCAGCCCCAGCATTTT.

The chain combines TRBV12-3 or TRBV12-4 with TRBJ1-1, with TRBD1 matching 9 bases. The CDR3 sequence is 13 residues long. The ends lost 4 bases at V and 4 bases at J; junction bases unmatched: 1. CDR3 residues: CASSSGQGTEAFF. The CDR3 DNA is TGTGCCAGCAGTTCGGGACAGGGCACTGAAGCTTTCTTT.

J is TRBJ1-5 and V is TRBV2, with D perhaps matching TRBD1 (5 bases). The CDR3 runs to 15 residues. Trimming pared 3 bases from V and 4 bases from J, leaving 13 bases between. The germline CDR1 and CDR2 sequences are SNHLY and FYNNEI. The CDR3 DNA sequence: TGTGCCAGCAGTGATACGGGGGGAGGGAATCAGCCCCAGCATTTT. Encoded protein: CASSDTGGGNQPQHF.

J is TRBJ1-1 and V is TRBV5-5, with D possibly TRBD1 on 5 matching bases. Germline CDR1 SGHKS, CDR2 YYEKEE (reference sequence). CDR3 length: 14 residues. Between the trimmed V and J ends, which lost 4 bases and 2 bases, there was a span of 12 bases. The CDR3 reads CASSRGTLNTEAFF. Here the CDR3 DNA reads TGTGCCAGCAGCCGCGGGACCTTAAACACTGAAGCTTTCTTT.

This rearrangement joins TRBV30 to TRBJ1-4; D unclear. Looked up from germline, CDR1 is GTSNPN and CDR2 is SVGIG (reference sequence). This CDR3 comprises 14 residues. Trimming pared 0 bases from V and 3 bases from J, leaving 8 bases between. The CDR3 here is CAWSVGGSNEKLFF. CDR3 coding DNA: TGTGCCTGGAGTGTTGGCGGCTCTAATGAAAAACTGTTTTTT.

This CDR3 reads CASSEAGRRGNEQFF. The CDR3 DNA reads as TGTGCCAGCAGTGAAGCCGGGCGCAGGGGGAATGAGCAGTTCTTC. The chain couples TRBV6-1 to TRBJ2-1; 7 bases agree with TRBD1. Germline V gene data show CDR1 as MNHNS and CDR2 as SASEGT. This CDR3 is built from 15 residues. J gave up 7 bases and V 0 bases, and 6 bases lay outside the gene matches.

This chain links TRBV27 with TRBJ1-2; D perhaps matches TRBD1 (6 bases). The V and J ends lost 0 bases and 0 bases respectively, with 8 bases between them. Germline CDR1 is MNHEY and CDR2 is SMNVEV (reference sequence). The CDR3 contains 15 residues. In DNA form, the CDR3 reads TGTGCCAGCAGTTTATCAACAGGGACTAACTATGGCTACACCTTC. The encoded protein is CASSLSTGTNYGYTF.

This sequence joins TRBV29-1 and TRBJ1-3, with TRBD1 matching 8 bases. The CDR3 length is 14 residues. Germline assignment: CDR1 SQVTM and CDR2 ANQGSEA. Germline trimming cut 6 bases from V and 0 bases from J; bases unmatched to any gene: 4. CDR3 sequence: CSVGDRGSGNTIYF. Here the CDR3 DNA reads TGCAGCGTGGGCGACAGGGGCTCTGGAAACACCATATATTTT.

The chain combines TRBV28 with TRBJ1-4, with TRBD1 as a possible D gene (5 bases). The CDR3 contains 16 residues. V was cut by 2 bases and J by 2 bases, with 12 bases left in between. The V gene's germline CDR1 is MDHEN and CDR2 SYDVKM. CDR3 in DNA: TGTGCCAGCAGTTTAGGGGGGGTGATGACTAATGAAAAACTGTTTTTT. Its translation: CASSLGGVMTNEKLFF. The full variable domain, with the rest looked up from reference TRBV28 and TRBJ1-4, is DVKVTQSSRYLVKRTGEKVFLECVQDMDHENMFWYRQDPGLGLRLIYFSYDVKMKEKGDIPEGYSVSREKKERFSLILESASTNQTSMYLCASSLGGVMTNEKLFFGSGTQLSVL.

The chain employs TRBV27 and TRBJ2-3; TRBD2 matches 8 bases. Germline CDR1 reads MNHEY; CDR2 reads SMNVEV (reference sequence). The CDR3 length is 14 residues. J gave up 13 bases and V 0 bases, and 9 bases lay outside the gene matches. Written as DNA, the CDR3 is TGTGCCAGCAGTTTATCCCTCATAGCGGGGTACGAGTATTTT. Its translation is CASSLSLIAGYEYF.

The CDR3 DNA sequence: TGTGCCTGGAGCCCGGGGACTAGCGGGGTCACAGATACGCAGTATTTT. It encodes CAWSPGTSGVTDTQYF. The genes are TRBV30 and TRBJ2-3; 13 bases map to TRBD2. V gave up 3 bases and J gave up 2 bases; unmatched junction bases: 5. This CDR3 has 16 amino acids. CDR1 GTSNPN and CDR2 SVGIG come from the germline V gene (reference sequence).

The V gene is TRBV2, the J gene TRBJ2-1; TRBD2 matches at 8 bases. Germline assignment: CDR1 SNHLY and CDR2 FYNNEI. This CDR3 is built from 16 residues. With 4 bases clipped from V and 10 bases from J, the junction kept 15 bases outside the gene matches. The DNA of the CDR3 is TGTGCCAGCAGTGGACTAGCGCGTGAGGGGCAGATGGAGCAGTTCTTC. Translated: CASSGLAREGQMEQFF.

This chain joins TRBV7-9 and TRBJ1-1; D perhaps matches TRBD1 (6 bases). Looked up from germline, CDR1 is SEHNR and CDR2 is FQNEAQ (reference sequence). The CDR3 runs to 13 residues. Trimming took off 1 base at V and 7 bases at J, with 10 bases between the two ends. CDR3 in amino acids: CASSLEGGYEAFF. In DNA, the CDR3 is TGTGCCAGCAGCTTAGAAGGGGGATATGAAGCTTTCTTT.

The chain has TRBV6-6 and TRBJ1-3; TRBD1 is a possible D gene (5 bases). V was shortened by 7 bases and J by 0 bases, with 16 bases between the two germline ends. The CDR3 covers 16 residues. CDR1 and CDR2 from the germline V gene are MNHNY and SVGAGI (reference sequence). The CDR3 nucleotides read TGTGCCAGCAAGTGGCGACAGACCGACTCTGGAAACACCATATATTTT. Protein product: CASKWRQTDSGNTIYF.

This chain connects TRBV5-1 to TRBJ2-3; 12 bases map to TRBD1. The germline V gene encodes CDR1 SGHRS and CDR2 YFSETQ. CDR3 length equals 16 residues. Trimming at V came to 4 bases and at J to 6 bases, leaving 9 bases not matched to a gene. In DNA form, the CDR3 reads TGCGCCAGCAGCCTTACCGGGACAGGGGGCGCGGATACGCAGTATTTT. Translating gives CASSLTGTGGADTQYF. The variable domain in full, with the rest retrieved from reference TRBV5-1 and TRBJ2-3, is KAGVTQTPRYLIKTRGQQVTLSCSPISGHRSVSWYQQTPGQGLQFLFEYFSETQRNKGNFPGRFSGRQFSNSRSEMNVSTLELGDSALYLCASSLTGTGGADTQYFGPGTRLTVL.

This clone was found a few times. J is TRBJ2-7 and V is TRBV27; 7 bases align to TRBD2. The CDR3 loop spans 15 amino acids. Germline assignment: CDR1 MNHEY and CDR2 SMNVEV (reference sequence). Trimming took 5 bases from V and 0 from J; bases not matched to a gene: 7. This CDR3 reads CASSTRGGLSYEQYF. The CDR3 DNA reads TGTGCCAGCAGTACGCGCGGGGGACTCTCCTACGAGCAGTACTTC.

The chain joins TRBV5-1 to TRBJ2-3; D uncertain. The CDR3 loop spans 14 amino acids. Germline CDR1 SGHRS, CDR2 YFSETQ. The V gene lost 0 bases and the J gene lost 0 bases, with 5 bases spanning the gap. The DNA of the CDR3 is TGCGCCAGCAGCTTGGCCGAGAGCACAGATACGCAGTATTTT. Its protein product is CASSLAESTDTQYF. The whole variable domain, filled in from reference TRBV5-1 and TRBJ2-3, reads KAGVTQTPRYLIKTRGQQVTLSCSPISGHRSVSWYQQTPGQGLQFLFEYFSETQRNKGNFPGRFSGRQFSNSRSEMNVSTLELGDSALYLCASSLAESTDTQYFGPGTRLTVL.

J is TRBJ2-3 and V is TRBV19; possible D gene TRBD2, 5 bases. Trimming removed 3 bases at V and 3 bases at J, with 10 bases between. CDR3 length: 14 amino acids. From germline, CDR1 is LNHDA and CDR2 SQIVND (reference sequence). Here the CDR3 DNA reads TGTGCCAGTAGTATTCTAGGAGGTACAGATACGCAGTATTTT. Translated, it gives CASSILGGTDTQYF. The complete variable domain, with remaining parts taken from reference TRBV19 and TRBJ2-3, reads DGGITQSPKYLFRKEGQNVTLSCEQNLNHDAMYWYRQDPGQGLRLIYYSQIVNDFQKGDIAEGYSVSREKKESFPLTVTSAQKNPTAFYLCASSILGGTDTQYFGPGTRLTVL.

This sequence joins TRBV7-8 and TRBJ1-6, with D perhaps matching TRBD1 (5 bases). Trimming removed 5 bases from V and 13 bases from J, with 27 bases in between. The germline CDR1 and CDR2 sequences are SGHVS and FQNEAQ. The CDR3 spans 17 residues. The CDR3 is CASSPLGGDGGLGPLHF. CDR3 bases: TGTGCCAGCAGCCCACTTGGGGGGGACGGGGGACTAGGTCCCCTCCACTTT.

V gene TRBV11-3 combines with J gene TRBJ1-1, with D possibly TRBD1 on 6 matching bases. The CDR3 is 16 amino acids. In germline, CDR1 is SGHNT, CDR2 YENEEA. V lost 5 bases and J 4 bases, leaving 20 bases between the germline ends. CDR3 DNA sequence: TGTGCCAGCAGCCTTAAGGGGGGGGGCTCGGGCACTGAAGCTTTCTTT. It translates to CASSLKGGGSGTEAFF.

The table lists this clone with a count of one. This chain connects TRBV6-5 to TRBJ1-1, with no clear D. CDR1 is MNHEY and CDR2 is SVGAGI in the germline V gene. V gave up 5 bases and J gave up 7 bases, with 11 bases separating them. CDR3 size: 12 residues. The CDR3: CASSRGLSEAFF. The DNA of the CDR3 is TGTGCCAGCAGTCGGGGTTTAAGTGAAGCTTTCTTT.

For the CDR3, the DNA is TGTGCCAGCAGTCCCGTGGGGGGGGAATCTCAGCCCCAGCATTTT. This encodes CASSPVGGESQPQHF. V is TRBV28 and J is TRBJ1-5, with D possibly TRBD1 on 5 matching bases. Trimming removed 5 bases from V and 6 bases from J, with 17 bases in between. The CDR3 is 15 amino acids. Germline values: CDR1 MDHEN, CDR2 SYDVKM.